This T cell receptor beta chain emerged from a study of blood T cell repertoires in COVID-19. Study-wide context: Samples of COVID-19 (acute and convalescent) were obtained from the United States, Italy and Spain.

In the original workflow: Amplification of reference gene primers was used by the study to estimate nucleated cell counts. Libraries were prepared by immunoSEQ multiplex PCR; TCRdb keeps only in-frame clonotypes and omits some of them. The V and J calls and clone size are taken from that table; D and trimming were inferred from the DNA. The repertoire holds about 120,000 clones, with roughly four fifths as singletons. Sample: peripheral blood. This sequence originates from a human donor in a cohort sampled during active COVID-19.

Here the CDR3 reads CASSTLSSRASYEQYF. In DNA, the CDR3 is TGTGCCAGCAGCACCTTGTCCAGCAGGGCCTCGTACGAGCAGTACTTC. This rearrangement joins TRBV7-9 to TRBJ2-7, with a weak D call TRBD1 (5 bases). CDR1 SEHNR and CDR2 FQNEAQ come from the germline V gene (reference sequence). V was pared by 5 bases and J by 4 bases, with 21 bases between. The CDR3 totals 16 residues.